The clone carrying this TCR beta chain was detected only a few times. Its antigen remains unknown. The data belong to a study of OX40 agonist ivuxolimab in advanced cancers. Overall study results and limits: Compared with CD4+, CD8+ T cells on average had more expanded clones. Clonal expansion was seen in CD4+ and CD8+ blood T cells by week 6 at 0.1 to 3.0 mg/kg. Partial responders receiving 0.1-3.0 mg/kg showed among the lowest clonal expansion.

The cohort excluded patients with autoimmune disease history or systemic immunosuppression. The method was immunoSEQ multiplex PCR; TCRdb's version includes in-frame clones alone and lacks a portion of them. Seen here are some 34,000 clones, about 81% observed once, and the top ten hold about 22%. Sequenced material: CD4+ or CD8+ T cells sorted from blood, taken in a trial of the OX40 agonist ivuxolimab. This TCR was recovered from an adult with an advanced solid tumor such as melanoma, head and neck, liver or kidney cancer.

In DNA, the CDR3 is TGTGCCAGCAGTTCACGACAGGGCAGGGTCTATGGCTACACCTTC. Translating it yields CASSSRQGRVYGYTF. V usage is TRBV6-5 and J usage is TRBJ1-2; 7 bases align to TRBD1. CDR3 length equals 15 residues. The germline CDR1 and CDR2 sequences are MNHEY and SVGAGI. V shed 4 bases, J shed 4 bases, and the junction held 9 bases outside the gene matches.